This T cell receptor beta chain was sequenced for a study of preoperative IRX-2 immunotherapy in early breast cancer. The sample's treatment: preoperative locoregional IRX-2 cytokine immunotherapy. This table comes from immunoSEQ multiplex PCR, and its TCRdb copy is limited to in-frame clones, with some not included. The sample lists 20,000 to 30,000 clones, 75% to 80% occurring once. This clone was observed once. V shed 2 bases and J shed 4 bases, with 15 bases lying between them. The CDR3 runs to 16 residues. Germline CDR1 reads KGHSH; CDR2 reads LQKENI. This chain links TRBV18 with TRBJ2-1, with D possibly matching TRBD1 (5 bases). The receptor was derived from a human donor with breast cancer. The starting material was lymph node tissue, obtained before IRX-2 immunotherapy. CDR3 sequence: CASSPATAVLYNEQFF. CDR3 DNA: TGTGCCAGCTCACCAGCGACAGCTGTTCTTTACAATGAGCAGTTCTTC.